This TCR beta chain was recorded in a study of cytomegalovirus exposure and HLA in healthy donors. Study summary: The roughly 120 million unique TCR beta sequences, from about 170 million T cells, were found by an earlier analysis. Study-level results: The availability of immune exposure information extended only to CMV serostatus.

Note on this clone: Antigen unknown.

Amplification used 60 Vbeta primers and 13 Jbeta primers. Profiling relied on immunoSEQ multiplex PCR, and the TCRdb table lists in-frame clones only, not all of them. The sample consists of some 140,000 clones, approximately 79% of them appearing once. Trimming cost V 3 bases and J 1 base, with 10 bases left between them. The V gene's germline CDR1 is SGDLS and CDR2 YYNGEE. The CDR3 length is 14 residues. The sample comprised PBMCs. The V call is TRBV9, the J call TRBJ2-5; D is unclear. The receptor was derived from a middle-aged man in good health and CMV-seropositive. This CDR3 reads CASSATSFQETQYF. As DNA, the CDR3 is TGTGCCAGCAGCGCGACAAGTTTCCAAGAGACCCAGTACTTC.